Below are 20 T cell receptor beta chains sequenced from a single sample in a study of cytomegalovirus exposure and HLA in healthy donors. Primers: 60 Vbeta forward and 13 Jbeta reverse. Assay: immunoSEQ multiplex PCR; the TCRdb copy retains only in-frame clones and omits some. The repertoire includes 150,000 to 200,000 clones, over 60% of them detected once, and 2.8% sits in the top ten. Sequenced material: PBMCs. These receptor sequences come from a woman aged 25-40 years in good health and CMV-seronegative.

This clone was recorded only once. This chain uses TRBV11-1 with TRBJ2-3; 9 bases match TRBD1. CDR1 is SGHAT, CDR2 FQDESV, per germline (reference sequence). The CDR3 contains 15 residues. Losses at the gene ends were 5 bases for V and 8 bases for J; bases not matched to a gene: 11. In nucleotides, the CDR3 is TGTGCCAGCAGCGTTACACAGGGGGCAGGGGGTACGCAGTATTTT. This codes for CASSVTQGAGGTQYF. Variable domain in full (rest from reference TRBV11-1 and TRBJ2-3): EAEVAQSPRYKITEKSQAVAFWCDPISGHATLYWYRQILGQGPELLVQFQDESVVDDSQLPKDRFSAERLKGVDSTLKIQPAELGDSAMYLCASSVTQGAGGTQYFGPGTRLTVL.

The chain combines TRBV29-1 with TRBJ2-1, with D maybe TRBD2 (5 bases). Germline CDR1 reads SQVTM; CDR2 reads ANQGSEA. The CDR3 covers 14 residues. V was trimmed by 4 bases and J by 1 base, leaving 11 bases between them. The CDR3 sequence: CSVVLGSSYNEQFF. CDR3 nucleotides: TGCAGCGTTGTGCTAGGGAGTTCCTACAATGAGCAGTTCTTC.

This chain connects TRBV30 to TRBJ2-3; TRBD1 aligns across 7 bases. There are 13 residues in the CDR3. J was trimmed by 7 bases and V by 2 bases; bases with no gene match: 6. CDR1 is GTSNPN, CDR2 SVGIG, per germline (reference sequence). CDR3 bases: TGTGCCTGGAGTACCACAGGGGTAAATACGCAGTATTTT. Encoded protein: CAWSTTGVNTQYF.

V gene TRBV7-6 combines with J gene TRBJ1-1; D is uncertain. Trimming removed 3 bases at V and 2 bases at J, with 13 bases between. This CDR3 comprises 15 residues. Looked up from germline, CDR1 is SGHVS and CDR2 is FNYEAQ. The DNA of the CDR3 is TGTGCCAGCAGCTTGAGGGCACAGTCAAACACTGAAGCTTTCTTT. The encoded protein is CASSLRAQSNTEAFF.

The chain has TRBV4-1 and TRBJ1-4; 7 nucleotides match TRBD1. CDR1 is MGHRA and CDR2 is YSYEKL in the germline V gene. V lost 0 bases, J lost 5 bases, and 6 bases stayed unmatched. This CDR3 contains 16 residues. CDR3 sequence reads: CASSQDLGRGNEKLFF. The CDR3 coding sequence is TGCGCCAGCAGCCAAGACTTGGGCAGGGGGAATGAAAAACTGTTTTTT.

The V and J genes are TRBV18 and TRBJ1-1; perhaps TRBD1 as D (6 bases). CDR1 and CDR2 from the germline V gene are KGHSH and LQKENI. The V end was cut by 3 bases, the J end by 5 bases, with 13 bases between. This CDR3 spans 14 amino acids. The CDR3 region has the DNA TGTGCCAGCTCACCGGAAGGGGGAAGAACTGAAGCTTTCTTT. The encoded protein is CASSPEGGRTEAFF. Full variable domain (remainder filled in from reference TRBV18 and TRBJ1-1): NAGVMQNPRHLVRRRGQEARLRCSPMKGHSHVYWYRQLPEEGLKFMVYLQKENIIDESGMPKERFSAEFPKEGPSILRIQQVVRGDSAAYFCASSPEGGRTEAFFGQGTRLTVV.

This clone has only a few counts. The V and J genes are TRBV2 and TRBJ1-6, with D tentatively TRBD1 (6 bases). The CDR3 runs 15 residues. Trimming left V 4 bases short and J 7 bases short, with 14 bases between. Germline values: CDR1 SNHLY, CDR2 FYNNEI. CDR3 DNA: TGTGCCAGCAGTGGGGCAGGGGAAAGAAATTCACCCCTCCACTTT. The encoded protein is CASSGAGERNSPLHF.

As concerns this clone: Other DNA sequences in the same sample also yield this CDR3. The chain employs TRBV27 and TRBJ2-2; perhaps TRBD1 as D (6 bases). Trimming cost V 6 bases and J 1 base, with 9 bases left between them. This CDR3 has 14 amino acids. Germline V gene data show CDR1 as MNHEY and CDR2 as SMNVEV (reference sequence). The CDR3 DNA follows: TGTGCCAGCAGCAAGGGACAGAACACCGGGGAGCTGTTTTTT. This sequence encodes CASSKGQNTGELFF.

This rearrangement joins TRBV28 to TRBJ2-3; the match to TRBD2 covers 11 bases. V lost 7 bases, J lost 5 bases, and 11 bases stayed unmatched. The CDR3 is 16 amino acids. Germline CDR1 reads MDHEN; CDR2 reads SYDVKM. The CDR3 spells CASKSILAGVLDTQYF. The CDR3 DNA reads TGTGCCAGCAAGTCAATACTAGCGGGAGTTTTAGATACGCAGTATTTT.

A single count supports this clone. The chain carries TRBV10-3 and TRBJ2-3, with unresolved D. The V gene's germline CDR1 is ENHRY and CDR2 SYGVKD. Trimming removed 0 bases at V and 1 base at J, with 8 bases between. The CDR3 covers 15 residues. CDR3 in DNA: TGTGCCATCAGTGAGTCAAGCGTAGGCACAGATACGCAGTATTTT. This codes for CAISESSVGTDTQYF.

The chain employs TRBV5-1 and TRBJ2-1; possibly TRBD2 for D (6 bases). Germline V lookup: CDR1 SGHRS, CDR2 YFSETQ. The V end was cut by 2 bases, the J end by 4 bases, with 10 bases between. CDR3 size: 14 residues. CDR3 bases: TGCGCCAGCAGCTTCGGCGGGACTTACAATGAGCAGTTCTTC. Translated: CASSFGGTYNEQFF.

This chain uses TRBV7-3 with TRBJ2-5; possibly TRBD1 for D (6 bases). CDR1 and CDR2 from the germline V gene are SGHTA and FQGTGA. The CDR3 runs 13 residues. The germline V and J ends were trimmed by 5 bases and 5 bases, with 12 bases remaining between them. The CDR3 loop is CASSQGTLETQYF. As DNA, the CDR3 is TGTGCCAGCAGCCAGGGGACCCTGGAGACCCAGTACTTC.

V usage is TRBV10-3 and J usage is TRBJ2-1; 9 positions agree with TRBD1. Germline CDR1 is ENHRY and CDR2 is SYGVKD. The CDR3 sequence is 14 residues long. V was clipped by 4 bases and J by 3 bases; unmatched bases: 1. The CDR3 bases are TGTGCCATCAGTGGGGACAGGGACTACAATGAGCAGTTCTTC. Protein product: CAISGDRDYNEQFF.

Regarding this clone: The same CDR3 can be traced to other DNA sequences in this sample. Here the CDR3 DNA reads TGTGCCTGGAGCCCGGGGAACACTGAAGCTTTCTTT. As protein: CAWSPGNTEAFF. This sequence joins TRBV30 and TRBJ1-1; D unclear. V was clipped by 3 bases and J by 1 base, with 6 bases between them. This CDR3 comprises 12 residues. Germline values: CDR1 GTSNPN, CDR2 SVGIG (reference sequence).

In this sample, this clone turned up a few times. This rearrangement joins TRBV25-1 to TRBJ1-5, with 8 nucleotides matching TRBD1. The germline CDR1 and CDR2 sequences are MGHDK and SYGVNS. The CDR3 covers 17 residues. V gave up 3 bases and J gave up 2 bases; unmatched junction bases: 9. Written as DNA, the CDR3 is TGTGCCAGCAGTGATTACCTCCAGGACAGGGGCAATCAGCCCCAGCATTTT. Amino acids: CASSDYLQDRGNQPQHF.

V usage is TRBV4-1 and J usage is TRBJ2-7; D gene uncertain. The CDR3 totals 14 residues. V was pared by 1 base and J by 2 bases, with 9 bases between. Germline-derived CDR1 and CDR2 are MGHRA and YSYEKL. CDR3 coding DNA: TGCGCCAGCAGCCAAGTCGCTAGAACCTACGAGCAGTACTTC. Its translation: CASSQVARTYEQYF.

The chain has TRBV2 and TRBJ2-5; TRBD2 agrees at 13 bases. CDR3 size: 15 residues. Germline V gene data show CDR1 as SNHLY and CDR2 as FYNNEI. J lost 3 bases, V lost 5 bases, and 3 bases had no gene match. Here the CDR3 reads CASSTGTSGEETQYF. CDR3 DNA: TGTGCCAGCAGTACCGGGACTAGCGGGGAAGAGACCCAGTACTTC.

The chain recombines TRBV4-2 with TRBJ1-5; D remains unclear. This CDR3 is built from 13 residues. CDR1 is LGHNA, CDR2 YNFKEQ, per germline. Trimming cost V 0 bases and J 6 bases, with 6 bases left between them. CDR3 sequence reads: CASSQDRGQPQHF. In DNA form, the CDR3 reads TGTGCCAGCAGCCAAGATCGGGGTCAGCCCCAGCATTTT.

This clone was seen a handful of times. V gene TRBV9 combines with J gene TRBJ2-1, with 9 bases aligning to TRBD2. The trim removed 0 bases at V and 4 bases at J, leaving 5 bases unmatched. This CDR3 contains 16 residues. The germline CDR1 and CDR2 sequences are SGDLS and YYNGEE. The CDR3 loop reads CASSVVAGGDYNEQFF. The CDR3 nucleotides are TGTGCCAGCAGCGTAGTGGCGGGAGGGGATTACAATGAGCAGTTCTTC.

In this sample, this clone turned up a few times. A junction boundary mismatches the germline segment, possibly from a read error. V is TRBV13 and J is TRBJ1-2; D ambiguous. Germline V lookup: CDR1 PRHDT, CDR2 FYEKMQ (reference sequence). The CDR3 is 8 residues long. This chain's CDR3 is CASSPGEF. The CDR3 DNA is TGTGCCAGCAGCCCCGGAGAGTTC.